Below, one T cell receptor beta chain is given with its context. Its antigen remains unidentified. Other DNA sequences of this sample code for an identical CDR3. The data derive from a study of cytomegalovirus exposure and HLA in healthy donors. Regarding the study as a whole: Researchers left out some V segments, among them TRBV6-2 and TRBV6-3, as indistinguishable. Most TCR sequences proved rare, with some public TCRs found in many donors.

The PCR contained 60 Vbeta and 13 Jbeta primers. Sequencing was performed with immunoSEQ multiplex PCR; in TCRdb, only in-frame clones are kept and a portion is missing. In the table there are about 140,000 clones, roughly three quarters of which are singletons. V was clipped by 2 bases and J by 0 bases, with 5 bases between them. The CDR3 covers 14 residues. Germline CDR1 SGHRS, CDR2 YFSETQ. The sequence was collected from a woman between 45 and 60 years old in good health and CMV-seronegative. This chain uses TRBV5-1 with TRBJ1-4; D gene uncertain. What was sequenced was PBMCs. CDR3 bases: TGCGCCAGCAGCTTAGGAGCAACTAATGAAAAACTGTTTTTT. Its translation is CASSLGATNEKLFF.